This entry is about one TCR beta chain. Its antigen remains unidentified. These data originate in a study of cytomegalovirus exposure and HLA in healthy donors. CDR3 length: 16 residues. With V trimmed by 3 bases and J by 0 bases, 8 bases remained unmatched. CDR1 and CDR2 from the germline V gene are LNHNV and YYDKDF (reference sequence). In the PCR, 60 Vbeta and 13 Jbeta primers were used. Produced via immunoSEQ multiplex PCR; TCRdb's table is partial and in-frame only. The sample shows about 200,000 clones, over 65% of them seen only once. Study-wide findings and caveats: Across HLA loci, a later analysis found differing TCR association rates, with DRB1 most and HLA-C fewest. There was a cluster of highly shared sequence variants that was likely a sequencing artifact.

These donors, healthy bone marrow donors, were studied. Nominally healthy donors were sampled, though unrecorded immune exposures were likely. The specimen was PBMCs. The chain carries TRBV15 and TRBJ2-7; 7 nucleotides align to TRBD2. The sequence derives from a man aged 35 to 55 in good health and CMV-seropositive. In nucleotides, the CDR3 is TGTGCCACCAGCAGGGGGTGGGGGGGGAGCTCCTACGAGCAGTACTTC. Translation gives CATSRGWGGSSYEQYF.